The clone carrying this T cell receptor (beta chain) showed up just once. Its specificity is unknown. Donors likely had unrecorded immune exposures despite being nominally healthy when sampled. The data originate from a study of cytomegalovirus exposure and HLA in healthy donors. Germline-derived CDR1 and CDR2 are KGHSH and LQKENI. This CDR3 spans 15 amino acids. V gave up 4 bases and J gave up 6 bases; unmatched junction bases: 10. Primers: 60 Vbeta forward and 13 Jbeta reverse. Only in-frame clones appear in the TCRdb table, and some are missing; sequencing was by immunoSEQ multiplex PCR. The table has 65,000 to 70,000 clones, just under 70% seen once; the top ten hold over 9.5%. Study-wide results and caveats: In vitro data verified a few CMV-associated chains as specific for CMV antigens. In an earlier analysis, productive rearrangement rates for most beta V segments clustered near 87% or 30%.

The chain joins TRBV18 to TRBJ2-3; 7 nucleotides match TRBD2. The sequencing sample was made of PBMCs. This receptor was taken from a woman aged 25 to 39 in good health and CMV-seronegative. The CDR3 is CASSLTLAEGDTQYF. As DNA, the CDR3 is TGTGCCAGCTCACTCACCCTAGCGGAGGGGGATACGCAGTATTTT.